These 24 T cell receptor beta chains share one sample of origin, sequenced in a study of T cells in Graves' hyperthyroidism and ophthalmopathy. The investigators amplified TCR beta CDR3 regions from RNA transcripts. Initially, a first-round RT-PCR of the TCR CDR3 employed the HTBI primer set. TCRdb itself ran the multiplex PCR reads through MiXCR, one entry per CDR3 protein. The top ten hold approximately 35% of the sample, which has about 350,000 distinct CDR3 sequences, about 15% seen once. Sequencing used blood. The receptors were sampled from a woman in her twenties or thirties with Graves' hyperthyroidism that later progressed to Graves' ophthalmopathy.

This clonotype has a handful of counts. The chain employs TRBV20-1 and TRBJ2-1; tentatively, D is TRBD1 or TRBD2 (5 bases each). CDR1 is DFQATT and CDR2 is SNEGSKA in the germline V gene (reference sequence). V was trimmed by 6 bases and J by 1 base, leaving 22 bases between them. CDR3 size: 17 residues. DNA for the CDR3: TGCAGTGCGCCCAGGGATCCTCGGGGACCGTCCTACAATGAGCAGTTCTTC. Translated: CSAPRDPRGPSYNEQFF.

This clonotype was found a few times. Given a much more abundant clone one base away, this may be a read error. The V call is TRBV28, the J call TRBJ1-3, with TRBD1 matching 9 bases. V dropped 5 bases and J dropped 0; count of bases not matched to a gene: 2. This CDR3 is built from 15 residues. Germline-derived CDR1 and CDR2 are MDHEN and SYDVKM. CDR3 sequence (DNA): TGTGCCAGCAGTCCGACAGGGGGCTCTGGAAACACCATATATTTT. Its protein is CASSPTGGSGNTIYF.

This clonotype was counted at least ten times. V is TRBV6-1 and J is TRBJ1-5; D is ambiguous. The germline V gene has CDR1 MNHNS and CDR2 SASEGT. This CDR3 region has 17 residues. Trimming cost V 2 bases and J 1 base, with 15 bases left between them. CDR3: CASSERGPAWSNQPQHF. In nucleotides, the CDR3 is TGTGCCAGCAGTGAACGTGGCCCAGCCTGGAGCAATCAGCCCCAGCATTTT.

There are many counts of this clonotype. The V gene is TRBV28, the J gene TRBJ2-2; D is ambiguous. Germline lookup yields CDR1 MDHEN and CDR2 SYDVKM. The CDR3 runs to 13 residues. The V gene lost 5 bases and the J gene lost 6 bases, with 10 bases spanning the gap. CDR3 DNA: TGTGCCAGCAGTCCCCTGGTCCCCGGGGAGCTGTTTTTT. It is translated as CASSPLVPGELFF.

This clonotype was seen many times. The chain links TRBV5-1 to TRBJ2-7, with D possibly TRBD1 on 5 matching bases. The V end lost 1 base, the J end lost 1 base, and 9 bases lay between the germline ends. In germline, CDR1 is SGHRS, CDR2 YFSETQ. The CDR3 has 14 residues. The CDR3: CASSLTAGSYEQYF. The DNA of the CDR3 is TGCGCCAGCAGCTTGACGGCAGGGTCCTACGAGCAGTACTTC.

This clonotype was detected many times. This CDR3 reads CASSYSWRSTSGIPDTQYF. CDR3 coding DNA: TGTGCCAGCAGTTACTCATGGAGGTCGACTAGCGGTATCCCAGATACGCAGTATTTT. The chain combines TRBV6-2 or TRBV6-3 with TRBJ2-3, with 9 bases identical to TRBD2. V was pared by 0 bases and J by 4 bases, with 14 bases of the junction left unmatched. CDR1 and CDR2 (germline): MNHEY, SVGEGT. The CDR3 loop spans 19 amino acids.

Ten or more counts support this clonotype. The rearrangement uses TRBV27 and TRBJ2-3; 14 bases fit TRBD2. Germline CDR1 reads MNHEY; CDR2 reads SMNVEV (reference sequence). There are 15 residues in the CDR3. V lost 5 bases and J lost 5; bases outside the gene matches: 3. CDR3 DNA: TGTGCCAGCAGTCCCGGGACTAGCGGGGGAGATACGCAGTATTTT. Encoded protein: CASSPGTSGGDTQYF.

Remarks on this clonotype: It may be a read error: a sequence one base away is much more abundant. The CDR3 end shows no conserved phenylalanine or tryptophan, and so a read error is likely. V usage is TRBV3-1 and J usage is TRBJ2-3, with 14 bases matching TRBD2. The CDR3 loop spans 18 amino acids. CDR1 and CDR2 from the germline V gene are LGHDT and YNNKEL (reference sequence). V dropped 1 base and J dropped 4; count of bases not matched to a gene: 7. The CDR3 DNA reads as TGTGCCAGCAGCCAAGGGACTAGCGGGAGGTATTGGGCAGATACGCAGTATTCT. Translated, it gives CASSQGTSGRYWADTQYS.

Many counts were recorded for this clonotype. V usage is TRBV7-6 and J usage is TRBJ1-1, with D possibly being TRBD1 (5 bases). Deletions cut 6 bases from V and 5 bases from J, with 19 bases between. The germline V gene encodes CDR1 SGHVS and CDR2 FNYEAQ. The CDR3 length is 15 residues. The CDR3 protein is CASSRMGGGVTEAFF. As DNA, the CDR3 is TGTGCCAGCAGTCGAATGGGCGGGGGAGTAACTGAAGCTTTCTTT. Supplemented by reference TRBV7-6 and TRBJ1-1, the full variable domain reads GAGVSQSPRYKVTKRGQDVALRCDPISGHVSLYWYRQALGQGPEFLTYFNYEAQQDKSGLPNDRFSAERPEGSISTLTIQRTEQRDSAMYRCASSRMGGGVTEAFFGQGTRLTVV.

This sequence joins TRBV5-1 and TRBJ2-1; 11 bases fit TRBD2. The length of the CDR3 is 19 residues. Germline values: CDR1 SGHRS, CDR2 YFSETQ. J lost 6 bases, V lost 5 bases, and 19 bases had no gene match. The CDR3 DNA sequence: TGCGCCAGCAGTCTTCTAGCGGGGGGCCCCCGGCCGTTGGGCAATGAGCAGTTCTTC. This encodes CASSLLAGGPRPLGNEQFF.

The CDR3 region is CASTPGLAGNVLTGELFF. The CDR3, as DNA: TGTGCCAGCACGCCGGGACTAGCGGGGAACGTACTCACCGGGGAGCTGTTTTTT. The chain links TRBV18 to TRBJ2-2, with 13 bases fitting TRBD2. The CDR3 consists of 18 residues. V shed 8 bases, J shed 4 bases, and the junction held 13 bases outside the gene matches. The germline gives CDR1 KGHSH, CDR2 LQKENI.

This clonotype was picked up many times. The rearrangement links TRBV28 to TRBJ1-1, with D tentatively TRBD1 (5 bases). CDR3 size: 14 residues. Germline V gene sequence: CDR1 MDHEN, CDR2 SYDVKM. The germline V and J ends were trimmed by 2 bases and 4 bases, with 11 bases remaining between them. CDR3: CASSLRGERTEAFF. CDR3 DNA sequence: TGTGCCAGCAGTTTAAGAGGGGAGCGCACTGAAGCTTTCTTT.

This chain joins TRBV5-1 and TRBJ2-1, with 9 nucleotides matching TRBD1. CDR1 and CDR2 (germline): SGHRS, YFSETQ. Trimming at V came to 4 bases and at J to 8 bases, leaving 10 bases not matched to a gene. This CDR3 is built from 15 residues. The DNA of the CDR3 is TGCGCCAGCAGCCCCATAATTACAGGGGGCGATGAGCAGTTCTTC. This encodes CASSPIITGGDEQFF. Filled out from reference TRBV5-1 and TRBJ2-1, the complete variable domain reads KAGVTQTPRYLIKTRGQQVTLSCSPISGHRSVSWYQQTPGQGLQFLFEYFSETQRNKGNFPGRFSGRQFSNSRSEMNVSTLELGDSALYLCASSPIITGGDEQFFGPGTRLTVL.

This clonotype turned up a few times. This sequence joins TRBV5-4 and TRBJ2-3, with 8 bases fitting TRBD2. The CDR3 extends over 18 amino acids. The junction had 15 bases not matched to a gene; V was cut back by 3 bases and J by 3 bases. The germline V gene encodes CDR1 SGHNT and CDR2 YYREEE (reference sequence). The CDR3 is CASSSPIGGGVRTDTQYF. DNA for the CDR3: TGTGCCAGCAGCTCTCCCATCGGGGGGGGCGTGAGAACAGATACGCAGTATTTT.

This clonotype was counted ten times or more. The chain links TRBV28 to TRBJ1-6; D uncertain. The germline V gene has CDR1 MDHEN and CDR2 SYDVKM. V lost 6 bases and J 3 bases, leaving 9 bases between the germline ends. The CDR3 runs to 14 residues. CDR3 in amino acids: CASRREFYNSPLHF. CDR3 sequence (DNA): TGTGCCAGCAGGCGGGAATTCTATAATTCACCCCTCCACTTT.

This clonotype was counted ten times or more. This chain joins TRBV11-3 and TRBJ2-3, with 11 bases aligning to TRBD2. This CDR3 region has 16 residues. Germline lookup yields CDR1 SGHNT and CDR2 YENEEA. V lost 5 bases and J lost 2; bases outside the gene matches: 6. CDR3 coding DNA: TGTGCCAGCAGCACCGGGACTAGCGGATACACAGATACGCAGTATTTT. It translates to CASSTGTSGYTDTQYF.

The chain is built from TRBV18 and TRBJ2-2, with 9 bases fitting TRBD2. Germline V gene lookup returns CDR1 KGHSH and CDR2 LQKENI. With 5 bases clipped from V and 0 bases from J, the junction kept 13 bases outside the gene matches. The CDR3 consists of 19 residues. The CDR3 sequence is CASSSTYRGGAANTGELFF. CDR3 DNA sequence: TGTGCCAGCTCAAGTACTTATCGCGGGGGGGCCGCGAACACCGGGGAGCTGTTTTTT.

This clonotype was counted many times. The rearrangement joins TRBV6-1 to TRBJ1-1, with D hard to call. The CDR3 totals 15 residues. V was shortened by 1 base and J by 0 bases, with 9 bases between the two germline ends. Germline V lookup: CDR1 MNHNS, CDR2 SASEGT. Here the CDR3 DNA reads TGTGCCAGCAGTGAAGAGACACCTTTGAACACTGAAGCTTTCTTT. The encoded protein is CASSEETPLNTEAFF.

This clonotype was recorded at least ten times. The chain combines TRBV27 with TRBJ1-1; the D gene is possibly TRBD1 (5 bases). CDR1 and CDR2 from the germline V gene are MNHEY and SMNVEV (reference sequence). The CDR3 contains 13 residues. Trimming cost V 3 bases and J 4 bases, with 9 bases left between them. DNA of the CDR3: TGTGCCAGCAGTTTGGTGGGGGTCACTGAAGCTTTCTTT. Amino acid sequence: CASSLVGVTEAFF.

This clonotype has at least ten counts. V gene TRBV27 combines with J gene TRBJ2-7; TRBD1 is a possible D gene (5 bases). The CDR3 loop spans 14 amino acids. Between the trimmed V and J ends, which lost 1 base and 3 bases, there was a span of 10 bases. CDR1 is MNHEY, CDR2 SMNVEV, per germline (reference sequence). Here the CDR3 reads CASSLLGASYEQYF. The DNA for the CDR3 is TGTGCCAGCAGTTTATTAGGGGCTAGCTACGAGCAGTACTTC.

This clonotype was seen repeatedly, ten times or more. The CDR3 protein is CASSSPGIPYEQYF. The CDR3 DNA reads as TGTGCCAGCAGCTCCCCCGGGATCCCCTACGAGCAGTACTTC. The chain has TRBV11-2 and TRBJ2-7, with D possibly being TRBD2 (5 bases). Trimming took off 4 bases at V and 2 bases at J, with 12 bases between the two ends. Germline V gene data show CDR1 as SGHAT and CDR2 as FQNNGV. This CDR3 is 14 amino acids long.

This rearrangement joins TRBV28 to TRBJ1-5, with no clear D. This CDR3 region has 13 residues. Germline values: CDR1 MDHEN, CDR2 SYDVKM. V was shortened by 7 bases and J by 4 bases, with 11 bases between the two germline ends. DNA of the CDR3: TGTGCCAGCACCCTTCCAGGTAATCAGCCCCAGCATTTT. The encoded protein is CASTLPGNQPQHF.

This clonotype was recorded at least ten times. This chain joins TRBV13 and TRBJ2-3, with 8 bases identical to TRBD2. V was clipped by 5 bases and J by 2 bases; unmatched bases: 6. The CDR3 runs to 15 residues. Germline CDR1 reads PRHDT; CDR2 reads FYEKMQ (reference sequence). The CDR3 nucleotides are TGTGCCAGCAGCGGCGGGGGGAAATACACAGATACGCAGTATTTT. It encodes CASSGGGKYTDTQYF.

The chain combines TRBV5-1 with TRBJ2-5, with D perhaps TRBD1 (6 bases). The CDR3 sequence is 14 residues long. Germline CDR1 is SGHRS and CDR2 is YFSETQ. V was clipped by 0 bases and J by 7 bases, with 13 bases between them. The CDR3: CASSLARQVWTQYF. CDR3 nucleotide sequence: TGCGCCAGCAGCTTGGCCCGACAGGTGTGGACCCAGTACTTC.